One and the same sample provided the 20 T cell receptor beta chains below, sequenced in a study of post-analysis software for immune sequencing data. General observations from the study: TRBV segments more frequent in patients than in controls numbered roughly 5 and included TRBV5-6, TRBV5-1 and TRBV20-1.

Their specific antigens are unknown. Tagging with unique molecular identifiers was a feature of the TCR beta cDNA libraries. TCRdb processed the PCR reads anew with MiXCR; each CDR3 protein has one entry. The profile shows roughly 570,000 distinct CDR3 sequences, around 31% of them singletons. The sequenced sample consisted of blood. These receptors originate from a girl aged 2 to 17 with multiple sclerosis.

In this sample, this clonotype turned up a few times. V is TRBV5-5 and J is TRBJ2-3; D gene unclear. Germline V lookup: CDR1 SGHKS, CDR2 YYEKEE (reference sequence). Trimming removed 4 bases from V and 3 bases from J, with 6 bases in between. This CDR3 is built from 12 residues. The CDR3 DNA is TGTGCCAGCAGCGCGCGTACAGATACGCAGTATTTT. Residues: CASSARTDTQYF.

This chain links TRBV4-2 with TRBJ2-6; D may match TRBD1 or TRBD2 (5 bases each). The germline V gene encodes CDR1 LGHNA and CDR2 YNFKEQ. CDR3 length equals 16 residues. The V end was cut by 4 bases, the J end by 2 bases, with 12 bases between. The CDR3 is CASSLSRGPGANVLTF. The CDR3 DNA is TGTGCCAGCAGCCTTTCGAGGGGCCCTGGGGCCAACGTCCTGACTTTC.

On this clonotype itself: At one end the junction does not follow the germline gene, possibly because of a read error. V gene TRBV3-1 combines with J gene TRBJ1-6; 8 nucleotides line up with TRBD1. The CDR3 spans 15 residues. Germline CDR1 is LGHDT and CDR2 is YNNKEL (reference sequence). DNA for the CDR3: TGTGCCGGCAGCCAAGGACAGGGTAAGGGTTCACCCCTCCACTTT. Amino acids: CAGSQGQGKGSPLHF.

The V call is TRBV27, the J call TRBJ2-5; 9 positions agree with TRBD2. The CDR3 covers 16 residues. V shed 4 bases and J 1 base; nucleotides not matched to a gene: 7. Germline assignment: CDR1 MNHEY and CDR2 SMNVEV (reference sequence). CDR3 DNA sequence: TGTGCCAGCAGTTCAAGACTAGCGGAGGTCCAAGAGACCCAGTACTTC. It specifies CASSSRLAEVQETQYF.

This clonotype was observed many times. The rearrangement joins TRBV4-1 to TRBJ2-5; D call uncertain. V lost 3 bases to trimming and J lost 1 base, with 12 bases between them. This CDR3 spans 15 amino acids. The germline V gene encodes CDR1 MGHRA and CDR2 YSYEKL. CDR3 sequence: CASSQAPGFQETQYF. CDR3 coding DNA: TGCGCCAGCAGCCAGGCCCCCGGCTTCCAAGAGACCCAGTACTTC.

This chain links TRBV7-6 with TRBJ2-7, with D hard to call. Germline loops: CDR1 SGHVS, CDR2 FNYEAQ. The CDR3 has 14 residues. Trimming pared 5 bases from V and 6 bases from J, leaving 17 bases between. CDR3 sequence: CASSPDTLKAEQYF. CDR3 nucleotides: TGTGCCAGCAGCCCTGACACCTTAAAGGCCGAGCAGTACTTC.

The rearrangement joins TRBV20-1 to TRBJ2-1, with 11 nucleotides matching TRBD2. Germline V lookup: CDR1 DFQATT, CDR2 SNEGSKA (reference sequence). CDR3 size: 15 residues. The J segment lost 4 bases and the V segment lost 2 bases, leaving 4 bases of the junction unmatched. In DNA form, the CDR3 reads TGCAGTGCTAGATCACTAGCGGGGGAATACAATGAGCAGTTCTTC. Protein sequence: CSARSLAGEYNEQFF.

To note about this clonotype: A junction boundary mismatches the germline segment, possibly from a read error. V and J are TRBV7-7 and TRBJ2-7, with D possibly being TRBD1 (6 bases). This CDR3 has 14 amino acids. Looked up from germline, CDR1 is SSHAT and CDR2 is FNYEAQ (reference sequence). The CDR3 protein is CASSSRDNPYEQYF. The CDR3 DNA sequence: TGTGCTAGCAGCTCCCGGGACAACCCCTACGAGCAGTACTTC.

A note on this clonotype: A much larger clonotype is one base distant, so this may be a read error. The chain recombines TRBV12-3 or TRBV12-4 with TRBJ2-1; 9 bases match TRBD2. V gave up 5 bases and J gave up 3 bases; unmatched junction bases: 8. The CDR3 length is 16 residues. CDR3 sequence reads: CASSTLAGAHYNEQFF. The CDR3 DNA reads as TGTGCCAGCAGTACCTTAGCGGGAGCCCACTACAATGAGCAGTTCTTC.

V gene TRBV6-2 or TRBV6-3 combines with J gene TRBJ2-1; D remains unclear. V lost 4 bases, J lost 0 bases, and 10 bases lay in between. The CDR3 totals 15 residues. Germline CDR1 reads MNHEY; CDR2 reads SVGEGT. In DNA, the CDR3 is TGTGCCAGCAGTTTTGGAGTTAGCTCCTACAATGAGCAGTTCTTC. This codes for CASSFGVSSYNEQFF.

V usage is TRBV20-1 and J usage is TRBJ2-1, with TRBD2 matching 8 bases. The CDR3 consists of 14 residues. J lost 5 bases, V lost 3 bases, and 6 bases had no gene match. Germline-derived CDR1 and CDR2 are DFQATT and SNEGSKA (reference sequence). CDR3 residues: CSASRGGPHNEQFF. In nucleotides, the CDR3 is TGCAGTGCTAGTCGCGGGGGGCCCCACAATGAGCAGTTCTTC.

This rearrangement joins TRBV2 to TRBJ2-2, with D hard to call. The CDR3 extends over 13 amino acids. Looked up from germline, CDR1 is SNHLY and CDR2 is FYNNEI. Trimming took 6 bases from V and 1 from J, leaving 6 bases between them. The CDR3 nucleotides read TGTGCCAGCAGGCCTTGGAACACCGGGGAGCTGTTTTTT. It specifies CASRPWNTGELFF.

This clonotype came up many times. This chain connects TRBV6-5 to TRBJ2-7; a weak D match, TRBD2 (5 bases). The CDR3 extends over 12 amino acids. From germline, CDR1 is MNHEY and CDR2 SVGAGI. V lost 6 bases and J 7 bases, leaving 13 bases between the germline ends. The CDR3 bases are TGTGCCAGCAGCCCCGCAGGCGGGGAGCAGTACTTC. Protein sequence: CASSPAGGEQYF.

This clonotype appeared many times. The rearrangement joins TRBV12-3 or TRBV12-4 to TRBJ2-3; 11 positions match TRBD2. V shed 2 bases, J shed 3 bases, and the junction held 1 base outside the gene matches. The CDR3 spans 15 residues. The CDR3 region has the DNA TGTGCCAGCAGTTTACGACTAGCGGGGACAGATACGCAGTATTTT. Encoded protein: CASSLRLAGTDTQYF.

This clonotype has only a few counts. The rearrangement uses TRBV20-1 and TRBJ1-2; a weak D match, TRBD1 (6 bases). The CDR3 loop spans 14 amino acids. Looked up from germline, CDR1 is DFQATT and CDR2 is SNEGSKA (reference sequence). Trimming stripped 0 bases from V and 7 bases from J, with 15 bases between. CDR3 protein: CSAREIGGQSGYTF. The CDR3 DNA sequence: TGCAGTGCTAGAGAAATCGGGGGGCAGAGTGGCTACACCTTC.

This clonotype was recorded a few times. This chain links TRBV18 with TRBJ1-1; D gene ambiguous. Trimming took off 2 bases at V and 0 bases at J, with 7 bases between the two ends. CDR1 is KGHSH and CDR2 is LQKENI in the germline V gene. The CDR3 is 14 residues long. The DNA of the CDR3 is TGTGCCAGCTCACCAACCCAATTGAACACTGAAGCTTTCTTT. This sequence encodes CASSPTQLNTEAFF.

The CDR3 reads CASTGFRNIQYF. The CDR3 nucleotides are TGTGCCAGCACGGGATTTAGGAACATTCAGTACTTC. This chain links TRBV5-5 with TRBJ2-4, with D maybe TRBD2 (5 bases). Germline CDR1 reads SGHKS; CDR2 reads YYEKEE (reference sequence). Trimming removed 6 bases from V and 7 bases from J, with 11 bases in between. This CDR3 spans 12 amino acids. The variable domain in full, completed from reference TRBV5-5 and TRBJ2-4, reads DAGVTQSPTHLIKTRGQQVTLRCSPISGHKSVSWYQQVLGQGPQFIFQYYEKEERGRGNFPDRFSARQFPNYSSELNVNALLLGDSALYLCASTGFRNIQYFGAGTRLSVL.

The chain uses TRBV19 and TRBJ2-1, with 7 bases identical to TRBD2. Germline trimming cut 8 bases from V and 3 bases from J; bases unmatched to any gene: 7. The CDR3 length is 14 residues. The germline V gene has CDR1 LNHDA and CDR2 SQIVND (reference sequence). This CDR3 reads CASSREGVYNEQFF. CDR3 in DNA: TGTGCCAGTTCTAGGGAGGGTGTCTACAATGAGCAGTTCTTC.

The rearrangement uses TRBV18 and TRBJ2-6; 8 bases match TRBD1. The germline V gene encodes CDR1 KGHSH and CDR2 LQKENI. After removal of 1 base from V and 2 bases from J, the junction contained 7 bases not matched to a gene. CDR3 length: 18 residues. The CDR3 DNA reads TGTGCCAGCTCACCACGGGACAGGTTTACAGCTGGGGCCAACGTCCTGACTTTC. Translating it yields CASSPRDRFTAGANVLTF.

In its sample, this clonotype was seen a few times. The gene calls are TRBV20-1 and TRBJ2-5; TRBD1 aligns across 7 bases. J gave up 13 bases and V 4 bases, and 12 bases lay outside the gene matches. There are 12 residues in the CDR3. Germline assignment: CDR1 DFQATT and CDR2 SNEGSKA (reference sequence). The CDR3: CSATDRNYERYF. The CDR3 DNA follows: TGCAGTGCTACGGACAGGAACTACGAGCGGTACTTC.